A selection of T cell receptor beta chains follows, all from one sample in a study of blood T cell repertoires in COVID-19. Using immunoSEQ multiplex PCR, the repertoire was profiled, and TCRdb retains in-frame clones only, with some absent. The table lists over 200,000 clones, around nine tenths of them singletons, with around 10% in the top ten. The sample taken for sequencing was peripheral blood. These receptors originate from a man between 40 and 49 years old who had recovered from COVID-19. The CDR3 runs from the conserved cysteine through the conserved F or W. A D gene is named only where the DNA matches it firmly. Size is stated for part of the rows, as once, few or many counts, or as a class when the clone is expanded.

TRBV7-2,16,-,TRBD2,TRBJ2-7,CASSSDSGRARNEQYF,TGTGCCAGCAGCTCCGATAGCGGGAGGGCGCGGAACGAGCAGTACTTC
TRBV11-2,15,-,-,TRBJ2-6,CASSFGRQRANVLTF,TGTGCCAGCAGCTTTGGGCGTCAGAGGGCCAACGTCCTGACTTTC
TRBV6-5,15,-,TRBD2,TRBJ2-7,CASTLLEGGSYEQYF,TGTGCCAGCACTCTACTGGAGGGAGGGTCCTACGAGCAGTACTTC
TRBV6-5,14,-,-,TRBJ1-4,CASSSAGGNEKLFF,TGTGCCAGCAGCTCCGCGGGGGGAAATGAAAAACTGTTTTTT
TRBV6-1,17,-,-,TRBJ1-5,CASSEEPGDYSNQPQHF,TGTGCCAGCAGTGAAGAACCAGGCGACTATAGCAATCAGCCCCAGCATTTT
TRBV10-3,13,-,-,TRBJ1-2,CATHRLANYGYTF,TGTGCCACCCACAGACTAGCTAACTATGGCTACACCTTC
TRBV2,13,-,-,TRBJ2-7,CASSEGTYYEQYF,TGTGCCAGCAGTGAAGGCACTTACTACGAGCAGTACTTC
TRBV2,14,-,-,TRBJ2-2,CASSLEGGTGELFF,TGTGCCAGCAGTTTGGAGGGTGGCACCGGGGAGCTGTTTTTT
TRBV6-5,15,few,-,TRBJ2-5,CASIPRGSRQETQYF,TGTGCCAGCATTCCCCGGGGTAGCCGTCAAGAGACCCAGTACTTC
TRBV9,18,-,TRBD2,TRBJ2-3,CASSVGPTSAASTDTQYF,TGTGCCAGCAGCGTGGGCCCGACTAGCGCCGCTAGCACAGATACGCAGTATTTT
TRBV9,15,-,TRBD1,TRBJ1-2,CASRGTGLFTYGYTF,TGTGCCAGCAGGGGGACAGGGCTATTCACCTATGGCTACACCTTC
TRBV19,16,-,-,TRBJ2-1,CASSIDSTVSYNEQFF,TGTGCCAGTAGTATAGATTCTACCGTCTCCTACAATGAGCAGTTCTTC
TRBV7-2,15,-,-,TRBJ2-2,CASSWRQKGGGELFF,TGTGCCAGCAGCTGGAGACAGAAAGGGGGCGGGGAGCTGTTTTTT
TRBV10-3,14,-,TRBD1,TRBJ2-7,CAISLRGPRGEQYF,TGTGCCATCAGTCTCAGGGGGCCCCGCGGCGAGCAGTACTTC
TRBV11-3,14,-,TRBD1,TRBJ1-6,CASSLGQGDSPLHF,TGTGCCAGCAGCCTAGGACAGGGGGATTCACCCCTCCACTTT
TRBV19,16,many,TRBD1,TRBJ2-1,CASSRGGTGGVNEQFF,TGTGCCAGTAGTAGGGGAGGGACAGGGGGTGTGAATGAGCAGTTCTTC